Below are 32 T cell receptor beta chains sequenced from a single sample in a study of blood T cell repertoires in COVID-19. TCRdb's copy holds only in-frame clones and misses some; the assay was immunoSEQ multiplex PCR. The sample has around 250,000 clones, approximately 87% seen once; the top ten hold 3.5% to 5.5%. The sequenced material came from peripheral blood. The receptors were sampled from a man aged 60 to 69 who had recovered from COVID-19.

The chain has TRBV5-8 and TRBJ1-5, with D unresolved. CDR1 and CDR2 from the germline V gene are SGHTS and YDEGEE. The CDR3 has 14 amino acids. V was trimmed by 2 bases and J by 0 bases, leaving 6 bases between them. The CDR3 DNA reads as TGTGCCAGCAGCTTTCGTCCTAGCAATCAGCCCCAGCATTTT. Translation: CASSFRPSNQPQHF.

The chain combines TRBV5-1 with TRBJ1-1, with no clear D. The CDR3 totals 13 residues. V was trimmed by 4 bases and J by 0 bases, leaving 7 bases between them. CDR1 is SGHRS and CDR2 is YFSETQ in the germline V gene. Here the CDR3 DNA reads TGCGCCAGCAGCGAGTTCATGAACACTGAAGCTTTCTTT. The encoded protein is CASSEFMNTEAFF.

Written as DNA, the CDR3 is TGCGCCAGCAGCTGGACTAGCGGGGTCCCCGGGGAGCTGTTTTTT. It yields the protein CASSWTSGVPGELFF. This rearrangement joins TRBV5-1 to TRBJ2-2; TRBD2 agrees at 12 bases. Germline V CDR1 and CDR2: SGHRS, YFSETQ. The CDR3 covers 15 residues. Losses at the gene ends were 3 bases for V and 6 bases for J; bases not matched to a gene: 3.

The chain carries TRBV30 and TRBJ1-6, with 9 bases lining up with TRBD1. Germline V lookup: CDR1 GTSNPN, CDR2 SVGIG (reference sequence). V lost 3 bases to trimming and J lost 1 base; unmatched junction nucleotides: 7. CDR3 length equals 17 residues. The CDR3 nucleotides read TGTGCCTGGAGCCCATCCGGGACAGGGTCCTATAATTCACCCCTCCACTTT. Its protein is CAWSPSGTGSYNSPLHF.

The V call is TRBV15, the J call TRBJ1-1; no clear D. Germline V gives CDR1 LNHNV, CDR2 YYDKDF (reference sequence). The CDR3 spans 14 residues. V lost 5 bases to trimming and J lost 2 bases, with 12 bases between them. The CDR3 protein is CATSARRGNTEAFF. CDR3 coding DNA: TGTGCCACCAGCGCCCGTAGAGGCAACACTGAAGCTTTCTTT.

CDR3 DNA: TGCGCCAGCAGTCGAGTGGCGGGAGCTACCTACAATGAGCAGTTCTTC. Protein product: CASSRVAGATYNEQFF. The V gene is TRBV5-1, the J gene TRBJ2-1, with TRBD2 matching 7 bases. There are 16 residues in the CDR3. V was clipped by 5 bases and J by 2 bases; unmatched bases: 10. CDR1 and CDR2 from the germline V gene are SGHRS and YFSETQ.

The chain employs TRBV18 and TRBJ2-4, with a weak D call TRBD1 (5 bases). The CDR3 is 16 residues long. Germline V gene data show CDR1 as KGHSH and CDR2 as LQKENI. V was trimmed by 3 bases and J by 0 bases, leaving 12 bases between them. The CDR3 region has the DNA TGTGCCAGCTCACCGGGGCCAGGAGTAGCCAAAAACATTCAGTACTTC. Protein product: CASSPGPGVAKNIQYF.

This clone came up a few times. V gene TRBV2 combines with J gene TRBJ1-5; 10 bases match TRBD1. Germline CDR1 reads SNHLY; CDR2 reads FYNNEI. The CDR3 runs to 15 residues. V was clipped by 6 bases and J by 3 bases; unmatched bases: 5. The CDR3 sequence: CASSRGTGDNQPQHF. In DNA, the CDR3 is TGTGCCAGCAGCCGAGGGACAGGGGACAATCAGCCCCAGCATTTT.

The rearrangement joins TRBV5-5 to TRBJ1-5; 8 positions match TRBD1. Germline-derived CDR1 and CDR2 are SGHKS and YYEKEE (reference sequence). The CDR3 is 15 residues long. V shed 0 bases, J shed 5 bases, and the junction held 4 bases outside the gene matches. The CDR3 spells CASSLALDRDQPQHF. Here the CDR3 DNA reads TGTGCCAGCAGCTTGGCGCTGGACAGGGATCAGCCCCAGCATTTT.

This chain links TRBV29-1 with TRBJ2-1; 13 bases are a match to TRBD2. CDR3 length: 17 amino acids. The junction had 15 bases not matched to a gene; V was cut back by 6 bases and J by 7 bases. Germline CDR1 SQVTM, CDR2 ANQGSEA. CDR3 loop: CSVDARGLAGDMNEQFF. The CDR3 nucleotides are TGCAGCGTCGATGCCCGTGGACTAGCGGGAGATATGAATGAGCAGTTCTTC.

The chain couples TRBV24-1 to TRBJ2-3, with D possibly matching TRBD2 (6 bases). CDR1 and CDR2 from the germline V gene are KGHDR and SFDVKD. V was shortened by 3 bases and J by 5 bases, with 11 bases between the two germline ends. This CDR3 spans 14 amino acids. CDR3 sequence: CATSDALREDTQYF. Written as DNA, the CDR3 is TGTGCCACCAGTGATGCCCTGCGGGAAGATACGCAGTATTTT.

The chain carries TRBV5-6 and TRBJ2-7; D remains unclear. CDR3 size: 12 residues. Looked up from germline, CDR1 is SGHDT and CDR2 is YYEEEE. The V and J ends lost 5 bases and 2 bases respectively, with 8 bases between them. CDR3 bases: TGTGCCAGCAGTACCAGGACCTACGAGCAGTACTTC. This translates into CASSTRTYEQYF.

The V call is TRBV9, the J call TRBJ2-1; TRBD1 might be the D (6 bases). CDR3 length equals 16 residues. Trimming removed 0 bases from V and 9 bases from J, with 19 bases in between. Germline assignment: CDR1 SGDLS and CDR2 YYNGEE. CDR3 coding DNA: TGTGCCAGCAGCGTAGGGTCACAGGGTGGGACGTCTGAGCAGTTCTTC. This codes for CASSVGSQGGTSEQFF.

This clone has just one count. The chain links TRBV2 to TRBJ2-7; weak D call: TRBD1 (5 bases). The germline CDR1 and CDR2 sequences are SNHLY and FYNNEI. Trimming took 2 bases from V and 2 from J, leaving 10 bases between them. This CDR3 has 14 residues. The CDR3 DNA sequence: TGTGCCAGCAGTGAACAAGGGGCAACCTACGAGCAGTACTTC. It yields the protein CASSEQGATYEQYF.

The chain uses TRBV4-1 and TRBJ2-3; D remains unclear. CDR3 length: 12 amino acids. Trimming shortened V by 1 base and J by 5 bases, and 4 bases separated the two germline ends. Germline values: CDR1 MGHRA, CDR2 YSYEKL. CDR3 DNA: TGCGCCAGCAGCCAAGTGAGAGATACGCAGTATTTT. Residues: CASSQVRDTQYF.

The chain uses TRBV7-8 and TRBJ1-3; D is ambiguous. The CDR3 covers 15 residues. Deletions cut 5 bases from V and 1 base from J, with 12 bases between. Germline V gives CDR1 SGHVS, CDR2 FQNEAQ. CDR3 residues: CASSQDRRSGNTIYF. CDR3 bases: TGTGCCAGCAGCCAAGATAGGAGGTCTGGAAACACCATATATTTT.

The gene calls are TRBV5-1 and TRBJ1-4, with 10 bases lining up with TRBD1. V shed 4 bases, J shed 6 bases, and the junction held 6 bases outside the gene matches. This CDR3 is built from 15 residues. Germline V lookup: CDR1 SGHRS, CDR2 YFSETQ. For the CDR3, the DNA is TGCGCCAGCAGCCTGGGGGACAGGGGCGATGAAAAACTGTTTTTT. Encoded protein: CASSLGDRGDEKLFF. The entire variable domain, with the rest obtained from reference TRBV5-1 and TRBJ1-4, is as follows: KAGVTQTPRYLIKTRGQQVTLSCSPISGHRSVSWYQQTPGQGLQFLFEYFSETQRNKGNFPGRFSGRQFSNSRSEMNVSTLELGDSALYLCASSLGDRGDEKLFFGSGTQLSVL.

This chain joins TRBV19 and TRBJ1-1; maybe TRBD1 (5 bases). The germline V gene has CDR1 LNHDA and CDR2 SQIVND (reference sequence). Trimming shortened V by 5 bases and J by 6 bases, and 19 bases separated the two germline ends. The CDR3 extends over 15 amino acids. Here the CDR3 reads CASSLAGTGGSEAFF. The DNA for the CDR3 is TGTGCCAGTAGTTTGGCCGGGACGGGAGGTTCTGAAGCTTTCTTT.

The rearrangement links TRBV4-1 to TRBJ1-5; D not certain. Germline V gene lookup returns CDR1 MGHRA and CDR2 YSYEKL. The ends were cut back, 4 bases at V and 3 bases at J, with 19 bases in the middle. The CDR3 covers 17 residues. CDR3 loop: CASSPRGPPSSNQPQHF. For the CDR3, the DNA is TGCGCCAGCAGCCCTCGGGGTCCTCCGAGTTCCAATCAGCCCCAGCATTTT.

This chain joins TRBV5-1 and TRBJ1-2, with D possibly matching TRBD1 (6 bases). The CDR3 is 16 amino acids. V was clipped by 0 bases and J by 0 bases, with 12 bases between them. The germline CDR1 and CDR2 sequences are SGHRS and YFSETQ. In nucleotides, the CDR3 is TGCGCCAGCAGCTTGGTGGTGGGGGCCGCTAACTATGGCTACACCTTC. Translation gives CASSLVVGAANYGYTF.

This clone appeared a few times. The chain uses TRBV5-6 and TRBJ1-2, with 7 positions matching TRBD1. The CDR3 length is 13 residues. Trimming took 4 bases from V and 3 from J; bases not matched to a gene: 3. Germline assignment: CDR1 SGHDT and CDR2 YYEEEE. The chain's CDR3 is CASSRGRDYGYTF. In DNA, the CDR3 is TGTGCCAGCAGCAGGGGGCGCGACTATGGCTACACCTTC.

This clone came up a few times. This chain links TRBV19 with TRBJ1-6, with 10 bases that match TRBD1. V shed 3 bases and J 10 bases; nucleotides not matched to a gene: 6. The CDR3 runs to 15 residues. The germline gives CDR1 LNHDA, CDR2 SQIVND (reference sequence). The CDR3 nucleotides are TGTGCCAGTAGTATCGGGACAGGGGTTTTGTCACCCCTCCACTTT. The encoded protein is CASSIGTGVLSPLHF.

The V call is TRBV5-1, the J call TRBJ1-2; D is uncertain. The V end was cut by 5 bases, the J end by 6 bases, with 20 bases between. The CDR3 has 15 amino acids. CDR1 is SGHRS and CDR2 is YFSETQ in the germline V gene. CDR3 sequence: CASRPTTGETHGYTF. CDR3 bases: TGCGCCAGCAGACCCACGACTGGGGAGACTCATGGCTACACCTTC.

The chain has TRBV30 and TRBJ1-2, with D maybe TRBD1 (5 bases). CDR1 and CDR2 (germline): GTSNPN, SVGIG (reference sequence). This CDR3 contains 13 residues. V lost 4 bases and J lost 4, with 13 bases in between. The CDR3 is CAWNTRGSYGYTF. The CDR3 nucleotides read TGTGCCTGGAATACACGGGGGAGCTATGGCTACACCTTC.

The CDR3 loop is CASRIGQGGEKLFF. In DNA, the CDR3 is TGTGCCAGCAGGATCGGACAGGGAGGTGAAAAACTGTTTTTT. The chain recombines TRBV6-5 with TRBJ1-4, with 8 bases that match TRBD1. The germline CDR1 and CDR2 sequences are MNHEY and SVGAGI. J was trimmed by 7 bases and V by 6 bases; bases with no gene match: 7. There are 14 residues in the CDR3.

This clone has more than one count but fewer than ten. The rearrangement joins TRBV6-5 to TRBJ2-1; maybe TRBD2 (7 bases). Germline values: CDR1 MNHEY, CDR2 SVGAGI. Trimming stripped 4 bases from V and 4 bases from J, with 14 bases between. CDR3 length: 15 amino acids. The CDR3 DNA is TGTGCCAGCAGTTTGGGGAGCGGGACATACAATGAGCAGTTCTTC. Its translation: CASSLGSGTYNEQFF.

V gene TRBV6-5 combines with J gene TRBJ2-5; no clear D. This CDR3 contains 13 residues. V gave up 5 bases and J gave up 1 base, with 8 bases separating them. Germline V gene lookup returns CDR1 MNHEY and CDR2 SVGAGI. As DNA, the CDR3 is TGTGCCAGCAGTCGGAGCCTCCAAGAGACCCAGTACTTC. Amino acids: CASSRSLQETQYF.

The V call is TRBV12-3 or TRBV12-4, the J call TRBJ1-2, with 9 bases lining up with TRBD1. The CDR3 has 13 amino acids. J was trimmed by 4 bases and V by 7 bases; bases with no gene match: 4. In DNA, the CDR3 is TGTGCCAGCACTCCGGGACAGGGCTATGGCTACACCTTC. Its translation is CASTPGQGYGYTF.

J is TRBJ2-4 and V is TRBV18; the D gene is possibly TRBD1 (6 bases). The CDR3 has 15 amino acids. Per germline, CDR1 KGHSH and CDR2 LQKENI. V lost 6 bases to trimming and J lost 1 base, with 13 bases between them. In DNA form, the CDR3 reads TGTGCCAGCTCCCCGACAGGTACGGCCAAAAACATTCAGTACTTC. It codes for CASSPTGTAKNIQYF.

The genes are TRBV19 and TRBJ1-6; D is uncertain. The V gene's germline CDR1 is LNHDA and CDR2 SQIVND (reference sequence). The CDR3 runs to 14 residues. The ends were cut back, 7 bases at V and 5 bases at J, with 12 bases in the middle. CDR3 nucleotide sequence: TGTGCCAGTACCGCGGGCATGGATAATTCACCCCTCCACTTT. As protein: CASTAGMDNSPLHF.

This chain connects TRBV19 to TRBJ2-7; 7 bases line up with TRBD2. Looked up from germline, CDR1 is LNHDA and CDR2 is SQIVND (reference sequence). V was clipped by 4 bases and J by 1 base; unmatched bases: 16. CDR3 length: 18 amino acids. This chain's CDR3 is CASSKGTLFGLVSYEQYF. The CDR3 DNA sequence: TGTGCCAGTAGTAAGGGCACCCTCTTTGGACTAGTTTCCTACGAGCAGTACTTC.

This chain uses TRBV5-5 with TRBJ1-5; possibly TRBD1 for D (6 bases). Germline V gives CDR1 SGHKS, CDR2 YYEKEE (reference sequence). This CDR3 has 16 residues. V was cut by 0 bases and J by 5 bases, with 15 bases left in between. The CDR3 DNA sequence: TGTGCCAGCAGCTTGGCGATTTTGGGGGCAGATCAGCCCCAGCATTTT. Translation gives CASSLAILGADQPQHF.